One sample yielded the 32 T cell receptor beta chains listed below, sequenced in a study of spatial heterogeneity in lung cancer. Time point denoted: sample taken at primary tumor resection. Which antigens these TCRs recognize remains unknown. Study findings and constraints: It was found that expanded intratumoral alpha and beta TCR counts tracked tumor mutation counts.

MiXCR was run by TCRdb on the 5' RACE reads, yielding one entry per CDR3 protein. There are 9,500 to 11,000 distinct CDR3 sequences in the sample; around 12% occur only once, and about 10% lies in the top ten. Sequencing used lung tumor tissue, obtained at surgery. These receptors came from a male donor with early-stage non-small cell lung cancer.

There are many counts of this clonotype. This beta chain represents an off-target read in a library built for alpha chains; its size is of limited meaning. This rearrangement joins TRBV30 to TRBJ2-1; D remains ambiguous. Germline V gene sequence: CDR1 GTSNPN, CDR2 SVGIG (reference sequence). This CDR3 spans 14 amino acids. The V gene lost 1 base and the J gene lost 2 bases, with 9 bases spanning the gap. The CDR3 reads CAWSAMVAYNEQFF. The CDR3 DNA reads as TGTGCCTGGAGTGCCATGGTAGCCTACAATGAGCAGTTCTTC.

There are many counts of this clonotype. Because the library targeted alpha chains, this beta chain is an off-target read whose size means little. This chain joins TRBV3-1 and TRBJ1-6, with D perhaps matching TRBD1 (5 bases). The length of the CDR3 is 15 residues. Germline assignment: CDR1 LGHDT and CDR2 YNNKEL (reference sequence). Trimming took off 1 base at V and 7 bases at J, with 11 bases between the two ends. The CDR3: CASSQVGGYNSPLHF. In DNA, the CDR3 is TGTGCCAGCAGCCAAGTTGGGGGATACAATTCACCCCTCCACTTT.

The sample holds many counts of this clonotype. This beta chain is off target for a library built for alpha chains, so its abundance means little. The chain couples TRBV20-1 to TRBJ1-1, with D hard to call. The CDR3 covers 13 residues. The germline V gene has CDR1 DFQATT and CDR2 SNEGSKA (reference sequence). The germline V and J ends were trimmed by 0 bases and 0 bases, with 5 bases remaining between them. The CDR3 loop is CSARDPVNTEAFF. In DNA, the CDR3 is TGCAGTGCTAGAGATCCAGTGAACACTGAAGCTTTCTTT.

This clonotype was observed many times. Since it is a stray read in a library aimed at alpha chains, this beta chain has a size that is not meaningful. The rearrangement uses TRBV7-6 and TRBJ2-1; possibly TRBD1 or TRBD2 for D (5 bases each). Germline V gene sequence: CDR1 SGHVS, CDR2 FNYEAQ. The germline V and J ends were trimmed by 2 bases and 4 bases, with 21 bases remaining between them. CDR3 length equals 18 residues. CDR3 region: CASSLRSQGGGVYNEQFF. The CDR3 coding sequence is TGTGCCAGCAGCTTAAGGTCGCAGGGCGGAGGTGTTTACAATGAGCAGTTCTTC. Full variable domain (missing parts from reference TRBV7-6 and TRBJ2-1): GAGVSQSPRYKVTKRGQDVALRCDPISGHVSLYWYRQALGQGPEFLTYFNYEAQQDKSGLPNDRFSAERPEGSISTLTIQRTEQRDSAMYRCASSLRSQGGGVYNEQFFGPGTRLTVL.

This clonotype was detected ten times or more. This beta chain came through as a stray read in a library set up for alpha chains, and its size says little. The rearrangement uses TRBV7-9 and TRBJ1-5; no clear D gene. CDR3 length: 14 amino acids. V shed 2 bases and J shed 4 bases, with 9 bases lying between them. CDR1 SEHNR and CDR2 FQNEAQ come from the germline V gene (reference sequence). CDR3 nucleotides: TGTGCCAGCAGCTTAAGTGGGAGAAATCAGCCCCAGCATTTT. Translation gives CASSLSGRNQPQHF.

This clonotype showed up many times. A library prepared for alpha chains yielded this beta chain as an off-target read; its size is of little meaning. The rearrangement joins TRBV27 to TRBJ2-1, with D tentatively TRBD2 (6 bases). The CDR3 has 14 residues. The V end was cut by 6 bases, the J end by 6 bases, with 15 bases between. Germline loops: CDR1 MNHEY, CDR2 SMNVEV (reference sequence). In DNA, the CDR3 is TGTGCCAGCAGCCCCCGGCGGGATCTCAATGAGCAGTTCTTC. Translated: CASSPRRDLNEQFF.

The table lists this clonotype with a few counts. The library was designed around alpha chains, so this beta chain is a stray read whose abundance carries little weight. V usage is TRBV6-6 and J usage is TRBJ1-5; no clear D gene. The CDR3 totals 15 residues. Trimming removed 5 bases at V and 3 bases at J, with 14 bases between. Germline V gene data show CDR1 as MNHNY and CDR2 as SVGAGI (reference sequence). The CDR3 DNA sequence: TGTGCCAGCAGTCCCCCCTCCGGTAACAATCAGCCCCAGCATTTT. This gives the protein CASSPPSGNNQPQHF.

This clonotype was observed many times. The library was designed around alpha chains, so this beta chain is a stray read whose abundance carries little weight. In nucleotides, the CDR3 is TGTGCCAGCAGTTTGCCAGGGGTCGGTGAAAAACTGTTTTTT. It codes for CASSLPGVGEKLFF. The chain combines TRBV12-3 or TRBV12-4 with TRBJ1-4, with TRBD1 as a possible D gene (6 bases). There are 14 residues in the CDR3. V lost 3 bases and J lost 7, with 12 bases in between.

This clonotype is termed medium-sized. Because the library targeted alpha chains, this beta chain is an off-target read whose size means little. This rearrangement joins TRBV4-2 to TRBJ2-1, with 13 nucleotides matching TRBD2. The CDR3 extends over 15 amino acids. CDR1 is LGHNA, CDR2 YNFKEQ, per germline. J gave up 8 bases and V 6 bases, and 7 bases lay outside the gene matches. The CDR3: CASSRTSGSLDEQFF. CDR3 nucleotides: TGTGCCAGCAGTCGGACTAGCGGGAGTTTAGATGAGCAGTTCTTC.

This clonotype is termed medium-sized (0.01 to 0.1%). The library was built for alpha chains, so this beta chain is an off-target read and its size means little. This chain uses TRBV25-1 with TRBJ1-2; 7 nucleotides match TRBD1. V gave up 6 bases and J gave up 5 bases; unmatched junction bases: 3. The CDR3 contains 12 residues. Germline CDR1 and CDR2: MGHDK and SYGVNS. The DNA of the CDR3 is TGTGCCAGCAGGGCGGGACAGTATGGCTACACCTTC. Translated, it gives CASRAGQYGYTF.

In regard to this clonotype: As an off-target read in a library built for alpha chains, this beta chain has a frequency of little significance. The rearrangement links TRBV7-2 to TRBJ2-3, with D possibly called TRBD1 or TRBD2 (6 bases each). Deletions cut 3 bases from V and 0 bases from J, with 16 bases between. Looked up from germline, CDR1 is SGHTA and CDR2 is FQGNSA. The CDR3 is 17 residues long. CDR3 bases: TGTGCCAGCAGCTTCCATTGGGGGGCCTCTAGCACAGATACGCAGTATTTT. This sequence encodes CASSFHWGASSTDTQYF.

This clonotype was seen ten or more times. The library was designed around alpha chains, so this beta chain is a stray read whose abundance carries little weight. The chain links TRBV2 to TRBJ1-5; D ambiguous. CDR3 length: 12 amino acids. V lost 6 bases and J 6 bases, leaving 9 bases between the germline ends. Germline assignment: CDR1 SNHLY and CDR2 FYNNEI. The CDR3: CASSQTGQPQHF. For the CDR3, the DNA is TGTGCCAGCAGCCAGACTGGTCAGCCCCAGCATTTT.

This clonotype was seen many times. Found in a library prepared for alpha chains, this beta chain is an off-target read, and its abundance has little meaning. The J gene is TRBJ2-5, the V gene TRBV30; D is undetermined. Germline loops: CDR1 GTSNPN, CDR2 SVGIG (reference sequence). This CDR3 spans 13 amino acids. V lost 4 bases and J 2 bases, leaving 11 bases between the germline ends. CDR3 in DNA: TGTGCCTGGACCCCTAGAGTACAAGAGACCCAGTACTTC. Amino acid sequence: CAWTPRVQETQYF.

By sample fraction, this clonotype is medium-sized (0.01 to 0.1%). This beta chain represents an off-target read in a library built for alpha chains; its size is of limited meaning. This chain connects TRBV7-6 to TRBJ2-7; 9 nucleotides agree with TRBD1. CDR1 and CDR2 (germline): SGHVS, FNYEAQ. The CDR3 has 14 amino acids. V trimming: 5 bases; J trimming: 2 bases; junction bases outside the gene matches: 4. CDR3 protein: CASSTRQGAYEQYF. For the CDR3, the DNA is TGTGCCAGCAGCACGCGACAGGGGGCCTACGAGCAGTACTTC.

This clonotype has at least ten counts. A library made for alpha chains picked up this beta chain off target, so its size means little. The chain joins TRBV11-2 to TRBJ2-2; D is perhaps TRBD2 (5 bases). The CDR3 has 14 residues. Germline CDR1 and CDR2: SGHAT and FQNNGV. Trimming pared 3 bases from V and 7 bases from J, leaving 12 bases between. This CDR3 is CASSFTSRVGELFF. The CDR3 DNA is TGTGCCAGCAGCTTCACGTCGAGGGTCGGGGAGCTGTTTTTT.

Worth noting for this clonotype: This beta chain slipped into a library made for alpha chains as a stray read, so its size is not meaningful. This chain's CDR3 is CASSQGTSGGQNEQFF. CDR3 DNA sequence: TGTGCCAGCAGCCAAGGGACTAGCGGGGGCCAGAATGAGCAGTTCTTC. This chain joins TRBV4-2 and TRBJ2-1, with TRBD2 matching 13 bases. Germline V gives CDR1 LGHNA, CDR2 YNFKEQ. This CDR3 is built from 16 residues. J was trimmed by 7 bases and V by 1 base; bases with no gene match: 4.

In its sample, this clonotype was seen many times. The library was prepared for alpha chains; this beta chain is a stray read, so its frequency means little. This CDR3 reads CAGGDTSTYEQYF. CDR3 sequence (DNA): TGTGCCGGGGGGGACACCTCAACCTACGAGCAGTACTTC. The chain combines TRBV30 with TRBJ2-7; D may be TRBD2 (7 bases). V was cut by 8 bases and J by 2 bases, with 16 bases left in between. Germline-derived CDR1 and CDR2 are GTSNPN and SVGIG (reference sequence). The CDR3 extends over 13 amino acids.

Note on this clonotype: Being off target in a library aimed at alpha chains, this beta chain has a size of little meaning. Here the CDR3 DNA reads TGCGCCAGCAGCCTGATCGCGAACACCGGGGAGCTGTTTTTT. Protein sequence: CASSLIANTGELFF. This chain connects TRBV5-1 to TRBJ2-2; no firm D call. V dropped 4 bases and J dropped 0 bases, with 7 bases sitting between them. The CDR3 is 14 amino acids. CDR1 and CDR2 from the germline V gene are SGHRS and YFSETQ.

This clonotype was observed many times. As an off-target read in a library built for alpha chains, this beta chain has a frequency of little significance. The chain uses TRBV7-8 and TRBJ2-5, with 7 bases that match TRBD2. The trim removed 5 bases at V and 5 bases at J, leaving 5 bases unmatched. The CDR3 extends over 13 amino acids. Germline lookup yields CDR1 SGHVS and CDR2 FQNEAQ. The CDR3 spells CASSPQGGETQYF. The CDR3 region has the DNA TGTGCCAGCAGCCCCCAGGGAGGGGAGACCCAGTACTTC.

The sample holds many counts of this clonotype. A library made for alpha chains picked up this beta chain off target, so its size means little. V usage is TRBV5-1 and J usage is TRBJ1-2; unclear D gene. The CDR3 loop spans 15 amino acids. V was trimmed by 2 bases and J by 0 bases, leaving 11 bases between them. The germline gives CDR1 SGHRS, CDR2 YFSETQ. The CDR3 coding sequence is TGCGCCAGCAGCTTTAAGACCCCAGCTAACTATGGCTACACCTTC. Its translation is CASSFKTPANYGYTF.

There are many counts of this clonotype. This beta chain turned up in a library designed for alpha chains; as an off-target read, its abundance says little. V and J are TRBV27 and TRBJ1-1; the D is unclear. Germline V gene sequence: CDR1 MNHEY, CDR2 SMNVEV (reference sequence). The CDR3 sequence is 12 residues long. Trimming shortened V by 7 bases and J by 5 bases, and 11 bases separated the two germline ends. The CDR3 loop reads CASKEGATEAFF. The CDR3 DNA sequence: TGTGCCAGCAAAGAGGGCGCTACTGAAGCTTTCTTT.

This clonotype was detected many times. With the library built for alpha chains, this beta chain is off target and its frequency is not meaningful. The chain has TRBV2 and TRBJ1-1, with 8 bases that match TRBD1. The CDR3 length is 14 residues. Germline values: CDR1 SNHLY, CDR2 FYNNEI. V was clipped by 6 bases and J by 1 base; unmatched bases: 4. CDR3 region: CASRDRVQNTEAFF. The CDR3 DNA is TGTGCCAGCAGGGACAGGGTTCAGAACACTGAAGCTTTCTTT. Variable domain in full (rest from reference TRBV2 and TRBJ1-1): EPEVTQTPSHQVTQMGQEVILRCVPISNHLYFYWYRQILGQKVEFLVSFYNNEISEKSEIFDDQFSVERPDGSNFTLKIRSTKLEDSAMYFCASRDRVQNTEAFFGQGTRLTVV.

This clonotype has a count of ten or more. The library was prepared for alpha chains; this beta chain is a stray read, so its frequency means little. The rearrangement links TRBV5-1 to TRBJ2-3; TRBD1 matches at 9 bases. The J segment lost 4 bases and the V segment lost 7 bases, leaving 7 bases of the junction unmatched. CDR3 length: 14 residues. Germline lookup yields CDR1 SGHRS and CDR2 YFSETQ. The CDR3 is CASRTGEPADTQYF. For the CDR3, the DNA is TGCGCCAGCCGGACAGGGGAGCCGGCAGATACGCAGTATTTT.

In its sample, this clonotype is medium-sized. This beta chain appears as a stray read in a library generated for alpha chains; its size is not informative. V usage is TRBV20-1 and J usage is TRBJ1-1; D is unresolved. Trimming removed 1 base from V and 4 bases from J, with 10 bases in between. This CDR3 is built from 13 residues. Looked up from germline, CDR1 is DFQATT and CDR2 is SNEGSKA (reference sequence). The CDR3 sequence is CSARVEQRTEAFF. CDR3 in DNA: TGCAGTGCTAGAGTCGAACAGCGCACTGAAGCTTTCTTT.

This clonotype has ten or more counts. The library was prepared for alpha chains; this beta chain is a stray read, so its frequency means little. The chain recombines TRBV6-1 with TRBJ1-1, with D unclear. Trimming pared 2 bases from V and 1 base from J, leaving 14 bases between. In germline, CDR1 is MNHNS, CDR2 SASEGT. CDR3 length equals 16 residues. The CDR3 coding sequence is TGTGCCAGCAGTGAACGGCGCCAGACGTGGAACACTGAAGCTTTCTTT. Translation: CASSERRQTWNTEAFF.

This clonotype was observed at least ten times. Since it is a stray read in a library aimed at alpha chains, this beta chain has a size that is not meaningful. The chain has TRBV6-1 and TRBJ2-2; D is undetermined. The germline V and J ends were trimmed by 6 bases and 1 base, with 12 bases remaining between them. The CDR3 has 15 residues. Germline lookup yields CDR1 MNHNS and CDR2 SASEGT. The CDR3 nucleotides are TGTGCCAGCAGATTCTTCTCCGAGAACACCGGGGAGCTGTTTTTT. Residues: CASRFFSENTGELFF.

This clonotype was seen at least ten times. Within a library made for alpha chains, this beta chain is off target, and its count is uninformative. The CDR3 nucleotides read TGCGCCAGCAGCCCCGAGGGCCCAACTAACTATGGCTACACCTTC. Protein product: CASSPEGPTNYGYTF. V gene TRBV5-1 combines with J gene TRBJ1-2; unclear D gene. Germline V gene sequence: CDR1 SGHRS, CDR2 YFSETQ. The germline V and J ends were trimmed by 4 bases and 0 bases, with 13 bases remaining between them. CDR3 length equals 15 residues.

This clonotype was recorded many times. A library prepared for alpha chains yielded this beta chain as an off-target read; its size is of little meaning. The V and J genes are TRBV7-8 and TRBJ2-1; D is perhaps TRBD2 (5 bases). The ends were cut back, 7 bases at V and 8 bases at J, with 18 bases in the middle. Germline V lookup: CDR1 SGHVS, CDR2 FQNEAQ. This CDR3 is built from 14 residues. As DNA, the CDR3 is TGTGCCAGCAACCGGGATCAAGGGTCCTATGAGCAGTTCTTC. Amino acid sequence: CASNRDQGSYEQFF.

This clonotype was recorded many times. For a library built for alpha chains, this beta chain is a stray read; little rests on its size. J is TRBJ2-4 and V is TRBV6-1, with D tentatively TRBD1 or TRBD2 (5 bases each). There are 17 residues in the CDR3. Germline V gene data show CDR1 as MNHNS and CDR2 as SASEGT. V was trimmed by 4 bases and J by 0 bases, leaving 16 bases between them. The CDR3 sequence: CASSVGRDPIAKNIQYF. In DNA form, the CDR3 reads TGTGCCAGCAGTGTTGGCCGGGACCCTATAGCCAAAAACATTCAGTACTTC.

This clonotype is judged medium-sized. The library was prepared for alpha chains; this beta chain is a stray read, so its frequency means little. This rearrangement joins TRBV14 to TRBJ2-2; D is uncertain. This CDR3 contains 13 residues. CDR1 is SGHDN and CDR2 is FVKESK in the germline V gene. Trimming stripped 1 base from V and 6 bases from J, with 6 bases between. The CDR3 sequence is CASSQGLAGELFF. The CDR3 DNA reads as TGTGCCAGCAGCCAAGGACTTGCCGGGGAGCTGTTTTTT. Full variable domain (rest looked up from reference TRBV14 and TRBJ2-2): EAGVTQFPSHSVIEKGQTVTLRCDPISGHDNLYWYRRVMGKEIKFLLHFVKESKQDESGMPNNRFLAERTGGTYSTLKVQPAELEDSGVYFCASSQGLAGELFFGEGSRLTVL.

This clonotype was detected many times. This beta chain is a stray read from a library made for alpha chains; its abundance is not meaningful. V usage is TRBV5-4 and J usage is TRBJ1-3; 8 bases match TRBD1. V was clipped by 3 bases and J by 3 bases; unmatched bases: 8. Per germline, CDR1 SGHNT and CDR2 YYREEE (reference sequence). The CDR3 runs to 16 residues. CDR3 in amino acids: CASSYEGQAFGNTIYF. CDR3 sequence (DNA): TGTGCCAGCAGCTACGAGGGACAGGCTTTTGGAAACACCATATATTTT.

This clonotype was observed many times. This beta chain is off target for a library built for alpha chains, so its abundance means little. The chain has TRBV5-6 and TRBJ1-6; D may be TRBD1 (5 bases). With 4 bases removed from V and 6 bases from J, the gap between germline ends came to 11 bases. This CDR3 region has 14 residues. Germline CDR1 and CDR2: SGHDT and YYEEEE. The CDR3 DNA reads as TGTGCCAGCAGCATTGGGGGGAGTAATTCACCCCTCCACTTT. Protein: CASSIGGSNSPLHF.